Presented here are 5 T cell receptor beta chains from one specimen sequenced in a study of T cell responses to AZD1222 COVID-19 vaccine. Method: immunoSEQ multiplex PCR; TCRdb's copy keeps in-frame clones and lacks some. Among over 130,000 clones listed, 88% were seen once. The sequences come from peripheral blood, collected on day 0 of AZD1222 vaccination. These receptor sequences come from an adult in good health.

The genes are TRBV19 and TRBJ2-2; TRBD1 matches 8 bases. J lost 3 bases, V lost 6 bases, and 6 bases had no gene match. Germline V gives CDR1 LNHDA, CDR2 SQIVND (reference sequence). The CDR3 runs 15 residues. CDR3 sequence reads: CASRKDRDHTGELFF. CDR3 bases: TGTGCCAGTAGAAAGGACAGGGACCACACCGGGGAGCTGTTTTTT. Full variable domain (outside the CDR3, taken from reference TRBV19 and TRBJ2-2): DGGITQSPKYLFRKEGQNVTLSCEQNLNHDAMYWYRQDPGQGLRLIYYSQIVNDFQKGDIAEGYSVSREKKESFPLTVTSAQKNPTAFYLCASRKDRDHTGELFFGEGSRLTVL.

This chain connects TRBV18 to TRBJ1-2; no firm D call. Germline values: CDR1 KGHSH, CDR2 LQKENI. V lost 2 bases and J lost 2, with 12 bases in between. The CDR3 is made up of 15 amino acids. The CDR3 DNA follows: TGTGCCAGCTCACCATCAACGGCGGCAAACTATGGCTACACCTTC. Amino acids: CASSPSTAANYGYTF.

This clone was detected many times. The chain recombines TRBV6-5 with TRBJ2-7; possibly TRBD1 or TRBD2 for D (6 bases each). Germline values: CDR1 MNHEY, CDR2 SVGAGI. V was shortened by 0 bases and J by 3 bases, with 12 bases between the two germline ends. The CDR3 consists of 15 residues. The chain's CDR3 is CASSYSGGLGYEQYF. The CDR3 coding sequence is TGTGCCAGCAGTTACTCGGGGGGCCTAGGCTACGAGCAGTACTTC.

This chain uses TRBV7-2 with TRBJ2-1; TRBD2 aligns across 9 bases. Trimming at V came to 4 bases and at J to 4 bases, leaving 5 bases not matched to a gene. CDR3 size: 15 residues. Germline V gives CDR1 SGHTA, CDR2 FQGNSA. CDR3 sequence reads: CASSSPGLAYNEQFF. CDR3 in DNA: TGTGCCAGCAGCTCCCCGGGACTAGCTTACAATGAGCAGTTCTTC.

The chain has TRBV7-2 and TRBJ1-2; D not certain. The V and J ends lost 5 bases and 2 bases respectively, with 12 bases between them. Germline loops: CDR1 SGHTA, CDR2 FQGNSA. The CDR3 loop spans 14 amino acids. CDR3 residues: CASSLEIKNYGYTF. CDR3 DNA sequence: TGTGCCAGCAGCCTTGAGATTAAGAACTATGGCTACACCTTC.